These 3 T cell receptor beta chains were all obtained from the same sample, sequenced in a study of vaccination and CD4 T cells after COVID-19. The treatment was: roughly 10-day PBMC culture with coronavirus spike peptide pools or control peptides (ViraFEST assay). CD4+ T cells that had been cultured provided DNA sequenced with the Oncomine TCR Beta short-read assay. TCRdb redid the calling of the PCR reads with MiXCR, one entry per CDR3 protein. Here the sample spans about 12,000 distinct CDR3 sequences, roughly 75% being singletons. No antigen has been assigned to these receptors. Source material: CD4+ T cells from blood, cultured in vitro. These receptors originate from a human donor who had recovered from COVID-19.

The chain employs TRBV27 and TRBJ2-3; weak D call: TRBD1 (5 bases). This CDR3 is 14 amino acids long. The V gene lost 5 bases and the J gene lost 3 bases, with 12 bases spanning the gap. Germline CDR1 MNHEY, CDR2 SMNVEV (reference sequence). The CDR3 reads CASSRPPGTDTQYF. For the CDR3, the DNA is TGTGCCAGCAGTCGCCCCCCAGGGACAGATACGCAGTATTTT.

The V gene is TRBV29-1, the J gene TRBJ1-2; D call uncertain. The V end lost 3 bases, the J end lost 7 bases, and 3 bases lay between the germline ends. The CDR3 has 9 residues. The germline V gene has CDR1 SQVTM and CDR2 ANQGSEA. This chain's CDR3 is CSVDLGYTF. CDR3 in DNA: TGCAGCGTTGATCTTGGCTACACCTTC.

V and J are TRBV20-1 and TRBJ1-2, with a weak D call TRBD1 (5 bases). Germline V gives CDR1 DFQATT, CDR2 SNEGSKA (reference sequence). CDR3 length: 14 residues. Between the trimmed V and J ends, which lost 3 bases and 4 bases, there was a span of 15 bases. This chain's CDR3 is CSASGRGRAYGYTF. In DNA form, the CDR3 reads TGCAGTGCTAGCGGTAGGGGCAGGGCCTATGGCTACACCTTC.